This T cell receptor (beta chain) was identified in a study of blood T cell repertoires in COVID-19. Study information: Sites across the United States, Italy and Spain contributed samples from acute and convalescent COVID-19.

CDR1 SGHDT and CDR2 YYEEEE come from the germline V gene. There are 18 residues in the CDR3. The V segment lost 2 bases and the J segment 2 bases; nucleotides outside the gene matches: 14. In the authors' methods: The assay estimated nucleated cells by amplifying reference gene primers. Sequenced by immunoSEQ multiplex PCR; TCRdb stores in-frame clones only, minus some. V, J and clone size are taken as reported in that table, and D and trimming were inferred from the DNA itself. The table shows about 490,000 clones, with approximately 83% occurring only once. This rearrangement joins TRBV5-6 to TRBJ2-7; TRBD2 agrees at 9 bases. The source material was peripheral blood. This receptor was obtained from a human donor in a cohort sampled during active COVID-19. This chain's CDR3 is CASSFRVGSGSPPYEQYF. CDR3 nucleotides: TGTGCCAGCAGCTTTCGGGTGGGTAGCGGGAGTCCCCCCTACGAGCAGTACTTC.